Given below is one T cell receptor beta chain in context. The target of this receptor is not known. Base qualities are not provided; no much larger clone lies one nucleotide away. A constant-region primer and ProtoScript II reverse transcriptase were used to reverse-transcribe TCRbeta-specific cDNA from around 530 ng total RNA. The TCRbeta libraries were prepared through three rounds of nested multiplex PCR following a slightly modified ARM-PCR procedure. The first two PCR rounds used multiplex TRBV1-TRBV30 forward primers with a Cbeta reverse primer, each for about 9 cycles. Sample barcodes and Illumina adapters were added in a final 25-cycle PCR using Deep VentR polymerase. Before sequencing, amplicons between 200 and 500 bp were purified from gel using a QIAquick gel extraction kit. An Illumina HiSeq 2500 was used to sequence the TCRbeta amplicons with 250-bp paired-end reads. The source study handled its data this way. Quality trimming of reads was performed with Trimmomatic v0.33, and paired reads were merged with FLASH v1.2.11 so that full CDR3 sequences could be recovered. MiGEC v1.2.1b assigned V, D and J germline segments to the rearranged TCRbeta sequences. Clonotype statistics and Shannon-Wiener diversity indices were computed with VDJtools v1.0.0. Except for diversity analysis, only the 250 most abundant clonotypes of each sample were used in subsequent analyses to reduce sampling bias. In TCRdb, the public reads were trimmed at Q25 with fastp and aligned with MiXCR, with productive beta chains retained. Identical CDR3 proteins give one entry, which carries the most common genes and DNA. The V and J calls come from TCRdb's annotation, not from the publication. For this sample there are 180,000 or so distinct CDR3 sequences; about 60% appear just once. The ten largest clones capture about 72% of the sample.

Looking up the germline V gene yields CDR1 SQVTM and CDR2 ANQGSEA. Cut back by 3 bases and 0 bases, the V and J ends lie 12 bases apart. From its cysteine to its phenylalanine, the CDR3 spans 15 amino acids. Of all the DNA, just the CDR3 is kept, 45 bases in frame from base 1. TRIzol reagent was used to extract blood RNA from unsorted whole blood, while the DNeasy Blood & Tissue kit provided the germline DNA. At the time of sampling, the patients were treatment-naive and had chronic HBV infection. Before surgery, four milliliters of peripheral blood were drawn into K2EDTA tubes. The data are from a study of tumor-infiltrating lymphocytes in primary liver carcinoma (dated by TCRdb to 2016 to 2017). For context, the study as a whole: Surgical resection was performed in China between 2015 and March 2016 on about five patients with histopathologically diagnosed primary liver carcinoma. Hepatocellular carcinoma (four) or combined HCC and intrahepatic cholangiocarcinoma (one) was present in the five patients, who were three men and two women aged 30 to 69 years. The five patients had tumors of stage T1-T3 N0M0, with maximum diameters ranging from about 4 to 11 cm. Roughly 3.5 to 7.5 million productive TCRbeta reads were obtained per sample, and no significant difference in read depth was found between tissue types. Across five regions of each liver tumor, along with adjacent normal tissue and blood, the study brought together TCRbeta repertoire sequencing, expression microarrays and whole-exome sequencing. A total of around 35 specimens from 5 patients went through TCRbeta repertoire sequencing, namely 25 tumor regions, 5 adjacent noncancerous liver tissues and 5 peripheral blood samples. Reproducibility between technical replicate repertoires was high, with correlation coefficients above 0.98 and mean shared-clone rates approximately 0.9.

The investigation overall reported the following: Comparison of CD4+ and CD8+ T cell repertoires was precluded by the use of bulk unsorted samples. The top 250 clones made up a significantly larger repertoire fraction in tumors than in blood (p = 0.039). Because sequencing covered only the TCR beta chain and unpaired alpha chains were not captured, true repertoire diversity is likely underestimated. Consistent with antigen-driven expansion, pairs of tumor regions showed higher repertoire overlap (mean roughly 35%) than either tumor-adjacent pairs (around 17%) or tumor-blood pairs (around 14%). With just a few patients in the study, the authors point out that the findings should be validated in a larger study.

The V and J genes are TRBV29-1 and TRBJ2-1; TRBD2 is a possible D gene, resting on 5 matching bases. The clonotype originates from a middle-aged man with primary liver carcinoma and hepatitis B virus infection. The sequenced sample consisted of peripheral blood. The CDR3 loop reads CSVDAGRSSYNEQFF. The DNA reads TGCAGCGTTGACGCGGGTCGGAGCTCCTACAATGAGCAGTTCTTC.